The 14 T cell receptor beta chains below all came from one sample that was sequenced in a study of T cells in Graves' hyperthyroidism and ophthalmopathy. Amplification of TCR beta CDR3 regions used RNA as the template. An initial round of RT-PCR targeting the TCR CDR3 relied on the HTBI primer set. MiXCR was run by TCRdb on the multiplex PCR reads, yielding one entry per CDR3 protein. The table lists around 350,000 distinct CDR3 sequences, 13% of them singletons. The sequencing input was blood. Receptors originate from a woman aged 18-29 years with Graves' hyperthyroidism.

This clonotype was seen repeatedly, ten times or more. This sequence joins TRBV5-1 and TRBJ2-3, with TRBD1 matching 7 bases. CDR1 and CDR2 from the germline V gene are SGHRS and YFSETQ. J was trimmed by 2 bases and V by 3 bases; bases with no gene match: 6. CDR3 size: 15 residues. The CDR3 coding sequence is TGCGCCAGCAGCTGGAGACAGGGAGCCACAGATACGCAGTATTTT. Translation gives CASSWRQGATDTQYF.

This clonotype was picked up a small number of times. The rearrangement links TRBV24-1 to TRBJ2-7, with D perhaps TRBD2 (6 bases). The CDR3 covers 15 residues. Germline lookup yields CDR1 KGHDR and CDR2 SFDVKD. The germline V and J ends were trimmed by 6 bases and 4 bases, with 18 bases remaining between them. The chain's CDR3 is CATSLLAPEPYEQYF. Written as DNA, the CDR3 is TGTGCCACCAGTTTACTAGCCCCCGAACCTTACGAGCAGTACTTC.

This clonotype was counted ten times or more. The V call is TRBV3-1, the J call TRBJ1-2; D remains ambiguous. CDR1 and CDR2 from the germline V gene are LGHDT and YNNKEL (reference sequence). V lost 5 bases and J lost 0, with 10 bases in between. This CDR3 has 14 residues. The DNA for the CDR3 is TGTGCCAGCAGCGAACAGCCGACTAACTATGGCTACACCTTC. The encoded protein is CASSEQPTNYGYTF. Based on the CDR3 plus reference TRBV3-1 and TRBJ1-2, the full variable domain is DTAVSQTPKYLVTQMGNDKSIKCEQNLGHDTMYWYKQDSKKFLKIMFSYNNKELIINETVPNRFSPKSPDKAHLNLHINSLELGDSAVYFCASSEQPTNYGYTFGSGTRLTVV.

The table lists this clonotype with many counts. The CDR3: CASSPPTSGASSYNEQFF. CDR3 nucleotides: TGTGCCAGCAGCCCACCTACTAGCGGGGCCAGCTCCTACAATGAGCAGTTCTTC. This rearrangement joins TRBV9 to TRBJ2-1, with 10 bases fitting TRBD2. V gave up 4 bases and J gave up 0 bases; unmatched junction bases: 10. Germline CDR1 is SGDLS and CDR2 is YYNGEE. This CDR3 is built from 18 residues.

This clonotype was counted ten times or more. The V and J genes are TRBV12-5 and TRBJ2-5; 7 nucleotides align to TRBD1. This CDR3 region has 14 residues. V shed 7 bases, J shed 5 bases, and the junction held 10 bases outside the gene matches. CDR1 and CDR2 (germline): LGHNT, FRNRAP. In DNA, the CDR3 is TGTGCTAGTGCCCGGGACAGCCTCTGGGAGACCCAGTACTTC. This gives the protein CASARDSLWETQYF.

This clonotype was picked up many times. The V gene is TRBV24-1, the J gene TRBJ2-2, with D perhaps matching TRBD1 (7 bases). Trimming pared 4 bases from V and 0 bases from J, leaving 14 bases between. There are 17 residues in the CDR3. Germline-derived CDR1 and CDR2 are KGHDR and SFDVKD. The CDR3, as DNA: TGTGCCACCAGTGAACTGGAGGGGGCCCCGAACACCGGGGAGCTGTTTTTT. It encodes CATSELEGAPNTGELFF.

This chain joins TRBV7-9 and TRBJ1-2; 12 positions match TRBD1. Germline assignment: CDR1 SEHNR and CDR2 FQNEAQ (reference sequence). The CDR3 contains 14 residues. J lost 8 bases, V lost 5 bases, and 6 bases had no gene match. The CDR3 is CASSTGQGAWGYTF. In DNA, the CDR3 is TGTGCCAGCAGCACGGGACAGGGGGCGTGGGGCTACACCTTC. Using reference TRBV7-9 and TRBJ1-2 for the parts outside the CDR3, the full variable domain is DTGVSQNPRHKITKRGQNVTFRCDPISEHNRLYWYRQTLGQGPEFLTYFQNEAQLEKSRLLSDRFSAERPKGSFSTLEIQRTEQGDSAMYLCASSTGQGAWGYTFGSGTRLTVV.

This clonotype was observed at least ten times. The chain joins TRBV30 to TRBJ2-1; D tentatively reads TRBD1 or TRBD2 (5 bases each). There are 15 residues in the CDR3. V lost 0 bases to trimming and J lost 7 bases, with 16 bases between them. CDR1 is GTSNPN and CDR2 is SVGIG in the germline V gene (reference sequence). The chain's CDR3 is CAWSVGDPLLNEQFF. The CDR3 bases are TGTGCCTGGAGTGTAGGGGACCCACTATTAAATGAGCAGTTCTTC.

This clonotype has just a few counts. This chain links TRBV4-1 with TRBJ2-7; no clear D gene. This CDR3 comprises 14 residues. CDR1 and CDR2 from the germline V gene are MGHRA and YSYEKL. V lost 1 base to trimming and J lost 2 bases, with 9 bases between them. The CDR3 reads CASSQGVGAYEQYF. For the CDR3, the DNA is TGCGCCAGCAGCCAAGGGGTAGGCGCCTACGAGCAGTACTTC.

This clonotype was counted at least ten times. The chain links TRBV18 to TRBJ2-7; a weak D match, TRBD2 (5 bases). The CDR3 has 14 residues. Germline V gene lookup returns CDR1 KGHSH and CDR2 LQKENI. V shed 2 bases and J shed 11 bases, with 19 bases lying between them. CDR3 loop: CASSPNGLRTDEYF. The CDR3, as DNA: TGTGCCAGCTCACCAAACGGACTCCGTACCGATGAGTACTTC.

This clonotype has ten or more counts. The V and J genes are TRBV11-3 and TRBJ2-3; TRBD1 is a possible D gene (5 bases). Per germline, CDR1 SGHNT and CDR2 YENEEA. V was cut by 5 bases and J by 5 bases, with 17 bases left in between. The CDR3 consists of 15 residues. CDR3 sequence (DNA): TGTGCCAGCAGCCCCAACCCTTCAGGGTTAGATACGCAGTATTTT. Amino acids: CASSPNPSGLDTQYF. The full variable domain, with the rest looked up from reference TRBV11-3 and TRBJ2-3, is EAGVVQSPRYKIIEKKQPVAFWCNPISGHNTLYWYLQNLGQGPELLIRYENEEAVDDSQLPKDRFSAERLKGVDSTLKIQPAELGDSAVYLCASSPNPSGLDTQYFGPGTRLTVL.

This clonotype was observed at least ten times. V and J are TRBV7-8 and TRBJ1-2; D perhaps matches TRBD1 (6 bases). This CDR3 is 17 amino acids long. Germline V gene sequence: CDR1 SGHVS, CDR2 FQNEAQ. The germline V and J ends were trimmed by 2 bases and 5 bases, with 21 bases remaining between them. For the CDR3, the DNA is TGTGCCAGCAGCTTAAGGAGGCTGGCCGGGGACATGTATGGCTACACCTTC. Translated: CASSLRRLAGDMYGYTF.

This clonotype was picked up many times. This chain joins TRBV29-1 and TRBJ2-7, with a tentative D call TRBD1 (6 bases). Germline-derived CDR1 and CDR2 are SQVTM and ANQGSEA. Trimming left V 1 base short and J 2 bases short, with 18 bases between. The CDR3 has 16 amino acids. For the CDR3, the DNA is TGCAGCGTTGAAGGTGCCATGGGACAAGAAGCCTACGAGCAGTACTTC. It codes for CSVEGAMGQEAYEQYF.

The sample holds many counts of this clonotype. J is TRBJ2-7 and V is TRBV6-1, with a possible D match to TRBD2 (6 bases). Germline CDR1 MNHNS, CDR2 SASEGT. The V end lost 6 bases, the J end lost 2 bases, and 17 bases lay between the germline ends. The CDR3 length is 15 residues. CDR3 protein: CASRPDASVPYEQYF. The CDR3 nucleotides are TGTGCCAGCAGACCAGACGCTAGCGTACCCTACGAGCAGTACTTC.